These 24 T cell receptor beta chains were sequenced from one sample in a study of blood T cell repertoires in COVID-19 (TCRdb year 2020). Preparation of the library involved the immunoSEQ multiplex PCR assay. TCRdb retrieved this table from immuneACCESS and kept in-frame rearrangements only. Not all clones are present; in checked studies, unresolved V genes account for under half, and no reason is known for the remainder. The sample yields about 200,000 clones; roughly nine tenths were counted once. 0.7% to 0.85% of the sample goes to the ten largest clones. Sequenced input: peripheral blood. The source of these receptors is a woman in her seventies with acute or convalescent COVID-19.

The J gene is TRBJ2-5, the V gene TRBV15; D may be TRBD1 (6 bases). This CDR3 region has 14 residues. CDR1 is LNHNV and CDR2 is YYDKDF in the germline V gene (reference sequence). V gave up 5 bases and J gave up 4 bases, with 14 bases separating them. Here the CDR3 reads CATSPGARGETQYF. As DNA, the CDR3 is TGTGCCACCAGCCCAGGGGCCCGGGGAGAGACCCAGTACTTC.

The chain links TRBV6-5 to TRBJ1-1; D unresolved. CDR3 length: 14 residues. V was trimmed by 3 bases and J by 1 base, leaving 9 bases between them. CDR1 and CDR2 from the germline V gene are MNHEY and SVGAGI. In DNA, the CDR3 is TGTGCCAGCAGTTATTTCCCCAGGAACACTGAAGCTTTCTTT. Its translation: CASSYFPRNTEAFF.

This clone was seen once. As DNA, the CDR3 is TGTGCCAGCAGTGTAACGACAGTTCTAGCCAAAAACATTCAGTACTTC. Its protein product is CASSVTTVLAKNIQYF. The genes are TRBV2 and TRBJ2-4; tentatively, D is TRBD1 (5 bases). This CDR3 spans 16 amino acids. CDR1 and CDR2 (germline): SNHLY, FYNNEI. V lost 4 bases and J lost 0, with 13 bases in between.

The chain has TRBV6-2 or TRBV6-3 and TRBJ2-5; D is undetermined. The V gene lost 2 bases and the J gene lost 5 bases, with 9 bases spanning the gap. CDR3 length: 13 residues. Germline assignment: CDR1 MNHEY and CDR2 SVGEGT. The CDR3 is CASSYTTGETQYF. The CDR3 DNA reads TGTGCCAGCAGTTACACCACCGGGGAGACCCAGTACTTC.

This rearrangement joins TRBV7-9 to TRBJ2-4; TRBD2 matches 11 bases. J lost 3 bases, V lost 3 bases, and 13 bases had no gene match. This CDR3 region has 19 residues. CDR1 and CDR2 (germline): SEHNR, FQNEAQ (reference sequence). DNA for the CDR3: TGTGCCAGCAGCTTTGTGGCCGGAACTAGCGGGGGAGGCAAAAACATTCAGTACTTC. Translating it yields CASSFVAGTSGGGKNIQYF. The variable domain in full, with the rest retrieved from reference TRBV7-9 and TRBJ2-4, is DTGVSQNPRHKITKRGQNVTFRCDPISEHNRLYWYRQTLGQGPEFLTYFQNEAQLEKSRLLSDRFSAERPKGSFSTLEIQRTEQGDSAMYLCASSFVAGTSGGGKNIQYFGAGTRLSVL.

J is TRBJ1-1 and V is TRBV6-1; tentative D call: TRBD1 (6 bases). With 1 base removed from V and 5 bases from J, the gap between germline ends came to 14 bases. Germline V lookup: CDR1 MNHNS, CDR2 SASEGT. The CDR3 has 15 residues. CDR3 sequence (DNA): TGTGCCAGCAGTGAAGGGGGGCCCCTATCAACTGAAGCTTTCTTT. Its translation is CASSEGGPLSTEAFF.

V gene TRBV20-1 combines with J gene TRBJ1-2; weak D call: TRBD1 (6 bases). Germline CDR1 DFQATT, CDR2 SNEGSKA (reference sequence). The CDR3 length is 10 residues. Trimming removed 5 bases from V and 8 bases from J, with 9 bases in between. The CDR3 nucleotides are TGCAGTGCTCAGGGGAACGGCTACACCTTC. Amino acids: CSAQGNGYTF.

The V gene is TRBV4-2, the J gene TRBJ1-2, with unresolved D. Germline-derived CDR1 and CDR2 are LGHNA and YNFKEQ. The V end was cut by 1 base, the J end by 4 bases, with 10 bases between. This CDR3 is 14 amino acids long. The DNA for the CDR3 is TGTGCCAGCAGCCAAGTAGGAGGCGTCTATGGCTACACCTTC. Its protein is CASSQVGGVYGYTF.

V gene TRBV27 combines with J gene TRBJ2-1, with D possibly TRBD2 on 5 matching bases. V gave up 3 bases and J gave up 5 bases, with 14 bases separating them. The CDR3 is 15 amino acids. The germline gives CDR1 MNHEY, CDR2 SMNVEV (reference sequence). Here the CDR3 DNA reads TGTGCCAGCAGTTTCGGTGGGAGCAGCCACAATGAGCAGTTCTTC. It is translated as CASSFGGSSHNEQFF.

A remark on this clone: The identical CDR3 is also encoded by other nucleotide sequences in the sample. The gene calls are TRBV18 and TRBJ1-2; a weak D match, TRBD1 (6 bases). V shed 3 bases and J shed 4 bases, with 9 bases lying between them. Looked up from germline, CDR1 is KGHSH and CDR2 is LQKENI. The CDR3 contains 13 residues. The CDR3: CASSPDRTYGYTF. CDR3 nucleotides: TGTGCCAGCTCACCGGACAGAACCTATGGCTACACCTTC.

The CDR3 here is CASKRKLAGADTGELFF. CDR3 DNA sequence: TGTGCCAGTAAAAGAAAACTAGCGGGAGCAGACACCGGGGAGCTGTTTTTT. The chain couples TRBV19 to TRBJ2-2, with 11 bases matching TRBD2. V dropped 7 bases and J dropped 3; count of bases not matched to a gene: 10. The CDR3 length is 17 residues. CDR1 and CDR2 (germline): LNHDA, SQIVND (reference sequence).

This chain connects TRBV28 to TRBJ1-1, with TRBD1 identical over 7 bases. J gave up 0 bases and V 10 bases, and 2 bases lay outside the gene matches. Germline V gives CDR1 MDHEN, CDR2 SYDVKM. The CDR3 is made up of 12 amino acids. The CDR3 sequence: CATGQMNTEAFF. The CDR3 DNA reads TGTGCCACGGGACAGATGAACACTGAAGCTTTCTTT.

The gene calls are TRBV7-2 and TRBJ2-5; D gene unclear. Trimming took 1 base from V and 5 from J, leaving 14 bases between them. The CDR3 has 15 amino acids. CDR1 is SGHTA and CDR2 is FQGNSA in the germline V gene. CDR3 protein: CASSLVGRSGETQYF. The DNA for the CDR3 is TGTGCCAGCAGCTTAGTTGGAAGGTCCGGGGAGACCCAGTACTTC.

CDR3 sequence: CAISESGQVGTPQHF. The DNA of the CDR3 is TGTGCCATCAGTGAGTCGGGACAGGTGGGAACGCCCCAGCATTTT. The chain has TRBV10-3 and TRBJ1-5; TRBD1 agrees at 8 bases. CDR3 size: 15 residues. Trimming removed 0 bases from V and 9 bases from J; junction bases left unmatched: 7. From germline, CDR1 is ENHRY and CDR2 SYGVKD.

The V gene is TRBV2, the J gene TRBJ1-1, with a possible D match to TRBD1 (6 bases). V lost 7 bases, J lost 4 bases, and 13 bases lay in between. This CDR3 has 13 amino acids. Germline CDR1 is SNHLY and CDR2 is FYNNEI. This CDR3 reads CASIYPGVTEAFF. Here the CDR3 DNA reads TGTGCCAGCATCTATCCAGGGGTCACTGAAGCTTTCTTT. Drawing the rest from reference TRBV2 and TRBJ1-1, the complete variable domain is EPEVTQTPSHQVTQMGQEVILRCVPISNHLYFYWYRQILGQKVEFLVSFYNNEISEKSEIFDDQFSVERPDGSNFTLKIRSTKLEDSAMYFCASIYPGVTEAFFGQGTRLTVV.

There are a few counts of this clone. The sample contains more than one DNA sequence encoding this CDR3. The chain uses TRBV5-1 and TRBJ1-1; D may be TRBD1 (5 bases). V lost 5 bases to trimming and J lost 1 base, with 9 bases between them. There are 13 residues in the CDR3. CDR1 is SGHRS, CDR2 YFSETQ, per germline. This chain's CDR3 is CASSPGGNTEAFF. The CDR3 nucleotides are TGCGCCAGCAGTCCGGGGGGGAACACTGAAGCTTTCTTT.

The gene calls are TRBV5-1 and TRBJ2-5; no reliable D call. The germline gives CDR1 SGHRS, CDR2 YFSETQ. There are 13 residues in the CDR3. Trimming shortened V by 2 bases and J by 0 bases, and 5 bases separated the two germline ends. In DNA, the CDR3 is TGCGCCAGCAGCTTAAAGCACCAAGAGACCCAGTACTTC. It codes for CASSLKHQETQYF.

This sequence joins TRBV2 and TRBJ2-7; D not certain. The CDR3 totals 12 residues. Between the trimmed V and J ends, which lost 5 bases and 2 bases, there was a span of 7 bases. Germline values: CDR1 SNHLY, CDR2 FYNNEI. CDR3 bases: TGTGCCAGCAGTACTAATCCCTACGAGCAGTACTTC. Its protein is CASSTNPYEQYF.

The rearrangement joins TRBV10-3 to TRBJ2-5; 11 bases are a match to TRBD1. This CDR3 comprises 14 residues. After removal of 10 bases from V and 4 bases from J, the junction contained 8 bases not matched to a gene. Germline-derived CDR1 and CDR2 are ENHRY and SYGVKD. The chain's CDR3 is CATLGQGASETQYF. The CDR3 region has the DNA TGTGCCACCTTAGGACAGGGGGCTTCAGAGACCCAGTACTTC.

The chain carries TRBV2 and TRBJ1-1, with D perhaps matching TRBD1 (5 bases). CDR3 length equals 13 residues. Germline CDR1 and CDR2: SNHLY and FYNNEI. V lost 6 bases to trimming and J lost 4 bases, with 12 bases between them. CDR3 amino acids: CASSREQGTEAFF. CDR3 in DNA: TGTGCCAGCAGCCGGGAGCAGGGCACTGAAGCTTTCTTT.

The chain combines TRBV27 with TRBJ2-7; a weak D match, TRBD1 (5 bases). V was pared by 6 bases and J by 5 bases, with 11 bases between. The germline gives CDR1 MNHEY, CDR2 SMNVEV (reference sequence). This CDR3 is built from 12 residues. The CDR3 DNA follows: TGTGCCAGCAGGAACCCAGGGAACGAGCAGTACTTC. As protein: CASRNPGNEQYF.

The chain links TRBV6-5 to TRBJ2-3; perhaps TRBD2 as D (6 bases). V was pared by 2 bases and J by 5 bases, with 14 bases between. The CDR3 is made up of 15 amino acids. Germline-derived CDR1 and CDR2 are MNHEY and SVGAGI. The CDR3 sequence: CASSYLGRGVDTQYF. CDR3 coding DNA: TGTGCCAGCAGTTACCTCGGGCGGGGAGTAGATACGCAGTATTTT.

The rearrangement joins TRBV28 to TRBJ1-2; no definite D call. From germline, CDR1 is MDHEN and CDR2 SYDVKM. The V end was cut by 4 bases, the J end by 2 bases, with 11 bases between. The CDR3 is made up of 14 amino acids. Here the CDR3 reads CASSSNSLNYGYTF. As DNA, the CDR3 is TGTGCCAGCAGTTCCAACAGTCTCAACTATGGCTACACCTTC.

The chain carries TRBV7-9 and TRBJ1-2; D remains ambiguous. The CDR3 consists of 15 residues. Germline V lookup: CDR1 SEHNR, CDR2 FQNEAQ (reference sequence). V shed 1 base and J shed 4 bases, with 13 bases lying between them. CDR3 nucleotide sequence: TGTGCCAGCAGCTTAGTAGAGGGCCGGGGCTATGGCTACACCTTC. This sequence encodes CASSLVEGRGYGYTF.